This TCR beta chain was captured by sequencing in a study of T cells after yellow fever vaccination. Looking at the study overall: Low-cell-number fractions underwent preparation using SMART-Seq v4 Ultra Low Input. The study, taken as a whole, reports: Weaker, the secondary response peaked sooner, at day 5 versus 15. Re-detected after boosting: most primary clones, around 97% of CD4 and less than 90% of CD8.

This CDR3 contains 13 residues. The V end lost 3 bases, the J end lost 4 bases, and 10 bases lay between the germline ends. Per the germline V gene, CDR1 is WSHSY and CDR2 is SAAADI. Universal primer sites and UMIs were introduced during 5'RACE template-switching synthesis of TCR cDNA. Via MiXCR, TCRdb re-called the 5' RACE reads, giving one row per CDR3 protein. The sample yields some 550,000 distinct CDR3 sequences, over 15% seen once. As to this clonotype: Its target is not known.

This TCR derives from a man aged 25-45 years who received the YFV17D yellow fever vaccine. The chain carries TRBV10-2 and TRBJ2-7; D is unresolved. The specimen was PBMCs, collected 15 days after the yellow fever booster vaccination. CDR3 sequence reads: CASSENGQYEQYF. The CDR3 bases are TGCGCCAGCAGTGAAAATGGTCAGTACGAGCAGTACTTC.